These 17 T cell receptor beta chains share one sample of origin, sequenced in a study of blood T cells in healthy people across ages. A second PCR of roughly 7 to 11 cycles used a sample-barcoded 5' primer and a J-beta primer mix. A single record per CDR3 protein comes from TCRdb applying MiXCR to the 5' RACE reads. The data show around 1.5 million distinct CDR3 sequences, approximately 59% seen once. The specimen was blood. The receptors were gathered from a man younger than 30 in good health.

V and J are TRBV5-1 and TRBJ2-1, with D hard to call. The DNA end is a closer match to TRBJ2-7, so the J assignment may be wrong. CDR3 length: 16 residues. Germline CDR1 is SGHRS and CDR2 is YFSETQ. CDR3 DNA sequence: TGCGCCAGCAGCTTGGACGGGCGGAGCTCCTACAATGAGCAGTACTTC. This codes for CASSLDGRSSYNEQYF.

This clonotype was counted a few times. CDR3: CASTVTGEGYEQYF. CDR3 nucleotides: TGTGCCAGCACCGTTACAGGGGAGGGGTACGAGCAGTACTTC. This chain links TRBV12-3 or TRBV12-4 with TRBJ2-7; D is perhaps TRBD1 or TRBD2 (7 bases each). The CDR3 is 14 amino acids. V shed 7 bases and J shed 4 bases, with 17 bases lying between them.

Comments on this clonotype: A much larger clone differs from this one at a single base, so this may be a read error. V and J are TRBV4-1 and TRBJ2-5; the match to TRBD2 covers 10 bases. The CDR3 runs to 16 residues. Per germline, CDR1 MGHRA and CDR2 YSYEKL. The junction had 12 bases not matched to a gene; V was cut back by 6 bases and J by 5 bases. The CDR3: CASRQARLAGGETQYF. In nucleotides, the CDR3 is TGCGCCAGCAGACAGGCAAGACTAGCGGGCGGGGAGACCCAGTACTTC.

The chain is built from TRBV7-2 and TRBJ1-4, with a weak D call TRBD1 (6 bases). Trimming removed 5 bases at V and 3 bases at J, with 13 bases between. Germline V gene data show CDR1 as SGHTA and CDR2 as FQGNSA. CDR3 length: 15 residues. CDR3 in DNA: TGTGCCAGCAGCCTAGACAGGACGGCTAATGAAAAACTGTTTTTT. The encoded protein is CASSLDRTANEKLFF. Full variable domain (outside the CDR3, taken from reference TRBV7-2 and TRBJ1-4): GAGVSQSPSNKVTEKGKDVELRCDPISGHTALYWYRQSLGQGLEFLIYFQGNSAPDKSGLPSDRFSAERTGGSVSTLTIQRTQQEDSAVYLCASSLDRTANEKLFFGSGTQLSVL.

J is TRBJ1-2 and V is TRBV20-1, with a possible D match to TRBD1 (6 bases). V shed 0 bases and J shed 7 bases, with 18 bases lying between them. CDR1 DFQATT and CDR2 SNEGSKA come from the germline V gene (reference sequence). The CDR3 contains 15 residues. This CDR3 is CSARDVTRGGGGYTF. The CDR3 nucleotides read TGCAGTGCTAGAGATGTCACTAGGGGGGGTGGTGGCTACACCTTC.

This clonotype came up a few times. The gene calls are TRBV6-5 and TRBJ2-7, with 9 bases fitting TRBD1. J was trimmed by 3 bases and V by 0 bases; bases with no gene match: 6. Germline CDR1 and CDR2: MNHEY and SVGAGI. This CDR3 spans 16 amino acids. CDR3: CASSYSSDRGDYEQYF. In nucleotides, the CDR3 is TGTGCCAGCAGTTACTCTTCGGACAGGGGAGACTACGAGCAGTACTTC.

The rearrangement links TRBV4-3 to TRBJ1-2, with 8 nucleotides matching TRBD1. The CDR3 has 15 amino acids. V shed 4 bases, J shed 1 base, and the junction held 5 bases outside the gene matches. Germline assignment: CDR1 LGHNA and CDR2 YSLEER. The CDR3 sequence: CASSLRQGNNYGYTF. Written as DNA, the CDR3 is TGCGCCAGCAGCCTCCGACAGGGGAATAACTATGGCTACACCTTC.

V and J are TRBV4-1 and TRBJ2-3, with 14 positions matching TRBD2. Germline CDR1 reads MGHRA; CDR2 reads YSYEKL. The CDR3 is 16 residues long. Germline trimming cut 1 base from V and 5 bases from J; bases unmatched to any gene: 2. DNA for the CDR3: TGCGCCAGCAGCCAAGGGGGGACTAGCGGGGGAGATACGCAGTATTTT. Translation: CASSQGGTSGGDTQYF.

In its sample, this clonotype was seen a few times. The rearrangement links TRBV29-1 to TRBJ2-7; D is possibly TRBD1 (5 bases). Germline V gene lookup returns CDR1 SQVTM and CDR2 ANQGSEA. The V gene lost 1 base and the J gene lost 2 bases, with 9 bases spanning the gap. The length of the CDR3 is 13 residues. The CDR3 sequence: CSVEGRAPYEQYF. In nucleotides, the CDR3 is TGCAGCGTTGAAGGCAGGGCCCCCTACGAGCAGTACTTC.

The chain couples TRBV20-1 to TRBJ2-1; a weak D match, TRBD1 (5 bases). V lost 2 bases and J 3 bases, leaving 17 bases between the germline ends. This CDR3 is built from 16 residues. Germline lookup yields CDR1 DFQATT and CDR2 SNEGSKA (reference sequence). CDR3 region: CSARPAQGPNYNEQFF. The CDR3 DNA reads TGCAGTGCTAGACCCGCCCAGGGTCCCAACTACAATGAGCAGTTCTTC.

The V and J genes are TRBV6-5 and TRBJ1-2; no definite D call. Germline loops: CDR1 MNHEY, CDR2 SVGAGI. The CDR3 contains 14 residues. Trimming took off 2 bases at V and 0 bases at J, with 7 bases between the two ends. CDR3 protein: CASSYDVANYGYTF. CDR3 nucleotides: TGTGCCAGCAGTTACGACGTAGCTAACTATGGCTACACCTTC.

This clonotype was observed a handful of times. CDR3 region: CASRGTSGRTDTQYF. DNA for the CDR3: TGTGCCAGCAGGGGGACTAGCGGGAGGACAGATACGCAGTATTTT. This chain connects TRBV12-3 or TRBV12-4 to TRBJ2-3; TRBD2 matches 15 bases. The CDR3 extends over 15 amino acids. Trimming at V came to 6 bases and at J to 3 bases, leaving 1 base not matched to a gene.

This clonotype was counted only a few times. This rearrangement joins TRBV20-1 to TRBJ2-1; D not resolved. Looked up from germline, CDR1 is DFQATT and CDR2 is SNEGSKA (reference sequence). Between the trimmed V and J ends, which lost 3 bases and 0 bases, there was a span of 12 bases. This CDR3 has 15 amino acids. CDR3 sequence (DNA): TGCAGTGCTAGTAAGGCCCGGAACTCCTACAATGAGCAGTTCTTC. It is translated as CSASKARNSYNEQFF.

This rearrangement joins TRBV20-1 to TRBJ1-2; the D gene is possibly TRBD1 (6 bases). The germline gives CDR1 DFQATT, CDR2 SNEGSKA (reference sequence). The V and J ends lost 4 bases and 13 bases respectively, with 16 bases between them. The CDR3 has 11 residues. The CDR3 coding sequence is TGCAGTGCTATAGGGGGGGATTGGGCCACCTTC. Its translation: CSAIGGDWATF.

J is TRBJ2-5 and V is TRBV7-9; 10 bases map to TRBD1. This CDR3 spans 14 amino acids. V was pared by 3 bases and J by 11 bases, with 9 bases of the junction left unmatched. Germline CDR1 SEHNR, CDR2 FQNEAQ (reference sequence). DNA for the CDR3: TGTGCCAGCAGCTTGGGACAGGGGCAAAATGAGCAGTACTTC. This translates into CASSLGQGQNEQYF. The full variable domain, its missing parts supplied by reference TRBV7-9 and TRBJ2-5, is DTGVSQNPRHKITKRGQNVTFRCDPISEHNRLYWYRQTLGQGPEFLTYFQNEAQLEKSRLLSDRFSAERPKGSFSTLEIQRTEQGDSAMYLCASSLGQGQNEQYFGPGTRLLVL.

This clonotype came up a few times. The chain recombines TRBV29-1 with TRBJ2-7; D may correspond to TRBD1 or TRBD2 (10 bases each). Germline V CDR1 and CDR2: SQVTM, ANQGSEA. The ends were cut back, 7 bases at V and 1 base at J, with 20 bases in the middle. This CDR3 contains 15 residues. CDR3 in amino acids: CSADRGTSESYEQYF. In DNA form, the CDR3 reads TGCAGCGCGGACAGGGGGACTAGCGAGTCCTACGAGCAGTACTTC.

The chain uses TRBV7-9 and TRBJ1-2; 8 bases agree with TRBD1. Germline V gene sequence: CDR1 SEHNR, CDR2 FQNEAQ (reference sequence). The CDR3 has 19 amino acids. The V gene end was trimmed by 5 bases and the J gene end by 7 bases; junction bases not matched to a gene: 24. CDR3 sequence: CASSPMGAWRDRWFRGYTF. Written as DNA, the CDR3 is TGTGCCAGCAGCCCGATGGGTGCTTGGAGGGACAGGTGGTTCCGTGGCTACACCTTC.